This is a list of T cell receptor beta chains from one sample in a study of blood T cell repertoires in COVID-19. Data came from immunoSEQ multiplex PCR; TCRdb stores just in-frame clones and leaves some out. The sample lists about 82,000 clones; 75% to 85% were seen once. The sequenced sample consisted of peripheral blood. All receptors come from a man aged 55 to 70 with COVID-19, enrolled during active disease. Both conserved end residues are part of each CDR3. The D gene is left open where the match is weak. Clone size is not always given. Where it is, it says once, few, many or a class for expanded clones.

few	TRBD1	TRBV12-3/TRBV12-4	TRBJ1-6	CASSLPGGPLHF	TGTGCCAGCAGTTTGCCAGGGGGGCCCCTCCACTTT
NA	TRBD2	TRBV7-2	TRBJ2-5	CASSPGGGTQETQYF	TGTGCCAGCAGCCCGGGAGGCGGGACCCAAGAGACCCAGTACTTC
NA	TRBD1	TRBV11-3	TRBJ2-3	CASSLRQGAGDTQYF	TGTGCCAGCAGCTTGAGACAGGGGGCGGGAGATACGCAGTATTTT
NA	TRBD2	TRBV7-2	TRBJ2-1	CASSLGLPGDNEQFF	TGTGCCAGCAGCTTGGGACTACCGGGGGACAATGAGCAGTTCTTC
NA	NA	TRBV11-1	TRBJ1-4	CASSFSDPTLHEKLFF	TGTGCCAGCAGCTTCAGCGATCCCACTCTTCATGAAAAACTGTTTTTT
NA	TRBD1	TRBV4-2	TRBJ1-6	CASSQVGTGGGNSPLHF	TGTGCCAGCAGCCAAGTGGGTACAGGGGGTGGGAATTCACCCCTCCACTTT
NA	TRBD2	TRBV2	TRBJ2-5	CASIPLAGGPETQYF	TGTGCCAGCATTCCCCTAGCGGGAGGGCCGGAGACCCAGTACTTC
NA	NA	TRBV24-1	TRBJ2-1	CATSDGQINNEQFF	TGTGCCACCAGTGATGGACAGATTAACAATGAGCAGTTCTTC
NA	NA	TRBV11-3	TRBJ2-2	CASSYNIFSGQTGELFF	TGTGCCAGCAGCTATAATATATTTTCTGGACAGACCGGGGAGCTGTTTTTT
NA	TRBD1	TRBV5-1	TRBJ1-1	CASQPGQGFFNTEAFF	TGCGCCAGCCAACCGGGACAGGGGTTCTTTAACACTGAAGCTTTCTTT
once	TRBD1	TRBV15	TRBJ2-6	CATSTRQGAGANVLTF	TGTGCCACCAGCACGCGACAGGGAGCGGGGGCCAACGTCCTGACTTTC
NA	NA	TRBV25-1	TRBJ1-2	CASSARNTGVRPYGYTF	TGTGCCAGCAGCGCCAGAAACACCGGGGTACGTCCGTATGGCTACACCTTC
NA	NA	TRBV7-9	TRBJ2-7	CASSFGGEEQYF	TGTGCCAGCAGCTTCGGGGGAGAGGAGCAGTACTTC
NA	TRBD2	TRBV9	TRBJ2-3	CASSLRGGPTDTQYF	TGTGCCAGCAGCTTACGGGGGGGCCCCACAGATACGCAGTATTTT
NA	TRBD1	TRBV7-6	TRBJ2-1	CASSPGQGNYNEQFF	TGTGCCAGCAGCCCGGGACAGGGAAACTACAATGAGCAGTTCTTC
few	TRBD1	TRBV5-6	TRBJ1-6	CASSPDRGSPLHF	TGTGCCAGCAGCCCCGACAGGGGTTCACCCCTCCACTTT
NA	NA	TRBV3-1/TRBV3-2	TRBJ1-2	CASSPSGYGYTF	TGTGCCAGCAGCCCATCAGGGTATGGCTACACCTTC
NA	NA	TRBV25-1	TRBJ1-6	CASSESGRGNSPLHF	TGTGCCAGCAGTGAATCGGGGCGGGGTAATTCACCCCTCCACTTT
NA	NA	TRBV20-1	TRBJ1-2	CSARQDRGYTF	TGCAGTGCTAGACAAGATAGAGGCTACACCTTC
NA	NA	TRBV6-5	TRBJ1-2	CASSYPEGDGYTF	TGTGCCAGCAGTTACCCAGAGGGAGATGGCTACACCTTC
NA	NA	TRBV6-5	TRBJ1-1	CASTARGGKRAEAFF	TGTGCCAGCACGGCGCGGGGGGGAAAAAGGGCTGAAGCTTTCTTT
NA	NA	TRBV5-1	TRBJ2-2	CASSLSGFTGELFF	TGCGCCAGCAGCTTATCAGGGTTTACCGGGGAGCTGTTTTTT
NA	TRBD1	TRBV19	TRBJ1-1	CASSKPDRANTEAFF	TGTGCCAGTAGTAAACCCGACAGGGCGAACACTGAAGCTTTCTTT
NA	NA	TRBV12-3/TRBV12-4	TRBJ1-1	CASSLVGGEAFF	TGTGCCAGCAGCCTCGTTGGAGGTGAAGCTTTCTTT
NA	TRBD2	TRBV27	TRBJ2-7	CASRERLAGAYEQYF	TGTGCCAGCAGGGAACGACTAGCGGGGGCCTACGAGCAGTACTTC
NA	NA	TRBV29-1	TRBJ2-1	CSVEDLKMPMSEQFF	TGCAGCGTTGAAGATCTTAAGATGCCAATGAGTGAGCAGTTCTTC
NA	TRBD1	TRBV7-2	TRBJ1-2	CASTETGGYGYTF	TGTGCCAGCACTGAGACAGGGGGTTATGGCTACACCTTC
NA	TRBD1	TRBV6-5	TRBJ1-2	CASRYTGGADYGYTF	TGTGCCAGCAGGTACACAGGGGGCGCGGACTATGGCTACACCTTC
once	NA	TRBV4-3	TRBJ2-3	CASSQGGSTLDTQYF	TGCGCCAGCAGCCAAGGTGGCAGTACATTGGATACGCAGTATTTT
NA	NA	TRBV11-2	TRBJ1-2	CASSLTANYGYTF	TGTGCCAGCAGCTTAACAGCTAACTATGGCTACACCTTC
NA	TRBD2	TRBV20-1	TRBJ2-3	CSASYGLAGDSDTQYF	TGCAGTGCAAGTTACGGACTAGCGGGGGATTCCGATACGCAGTATTTT
NA	NA	TRBV7-3	TRBJ2-1	CASSLFSSGSYNEQFF	TGTGCCAGCAGCTTATTTTCCAGCGGCTCCTACAATGAGCAGTTCTTC
NA	TRBD1	TRBV7-9	TRBJ1-5	CASSFAAGGGLGPGQPQHF	TGTGCCAGCAGCTTTGCAGCAGGGGGCGGTTTAGGTCCGGGTCAGCCCCAGCATTTT
NA	NA	TRBV7-9	TRBJ2-2	CASSLEGTHTGELFF	TGTGCCAGCAGCTTAGAAGGGACTCACACCGGGGAGCTGTTTTTT
NA	TRBD1	TRBV5-8	TRBJ2-1	CASRRTGNSYNEQFF	TGTGCCAGCAGGCGGACAGGAAACTCCTACAATGAGCAGTTCTTC
NA	TRBD2	TRBV19	TRBJ2-1	CASSRGMVAGGYNEQFF	TGTGCCAGTAGTCGAGGGATGGTAGCGGGGGGATACAATGAGCAGTTCTTC
NA	NA	TRBV3-1/TRBV3-2	TRBJ1-1	CASSQLWAGSTEAFF	TGTGCCAGCAGCCAATTGTGGGCCGGGAGCACTGAAGCTTTCTTT
NA	NA	TRBV12-3/TRBV12-4	TRBJ2-3	CASNIPGTDTQYF	TGTGCCAGCAATATCCCAGGAACAGATACGCAGTATTTT
NA	NA	TRBV2	TRBJ2-1	CASSVVGHEQFF	TGTGCCAGCAGCGTAGTTGGGCATGAGCAGTTCTTC
once	TRBD2	TRBV6-5	TRBJ2-7	CASSPPGLLYEQYF	TGTGCCAGCAGTCCCCCGGGACTACTCTACGAGCAGTACTTC
NA	NA	TRBV4-2	TRBJ2-7	CASSQSTGEQYF	TGTGCCAGCAGCCAATCAACTGGTGAGCAGTACTTC
once	TRBD1	TRBV6-5	TRBJ2-3	CASSYDRVKDTQYF	TGTGCCAGCAGTTATGACAGGGTAAAAGATACGCAGTATTTT
NA	TRBD1	TRBV7-9	TRBJ2-3	CASSPGGAVGADTQYF	TGTGCCAGCAGCCCAGGGGGCGCCGTAGGTGCAGATACGCAGTATTTT
hyperexpanded	NA	TRBV6-5	TRBJ2-1	CASSYRRDNEQFF	TGTGCCAGCAGTTACCGGCGGGACAATGAGCAGTTCTTC
NA	TRBD1	TRBV2	TRBJ1-5	CASSAGGFDQPQHF	TGTGCCAGCAGCGCAGGGGGCTTCGACCAGCCCCAGCATTTT
NA	TRBD1	TRBV6-5	TRBJ1-1	CASNSGGFGTEAFF	TGTGCCAGCAATTCAGGGGGCTTTGGCACTGAAGCTTTCTTT
NA	NA	TRBV7-2	TRBJ1-2	CASSFYRASGYTF	TGTGCCAGCAGCTTTTACAGGGCTAGTGGCTACACCTTC
many	NA	TRBV20-1	TRBJ2-7	CSAQTDYEQYF	TGCAGTGCTCAGACAGATTACGAGCAGTACTTC
NA	NA	TRBV28	TRBJ1-1	CASSFRGFGNTEAFF	TGTGCCAGCAGTTTTAGGGGCTTTGGGAACACTGAAGCTTTCTTT
once	NA	TRBV5-5	TRBJ2-2	CASSLDWGVTGELFF	TGTGCCAGCAGCTTGGATTGGGGGGTCACCGGGGAGCTGTTTTTT
few	NA	TRBV5-1	TRBJ2-1	CASSLVATIYNEQFF	TGCGCCAGCAGCTTGGTAGCTACCATCTACAATGAGCAGTTCTTC